This T cell receptor (beta chain) was recorded in a study of CD8+ T cells in alopecia areata. Turning to the study itself: In an open-label trial, patients got 5 to 10 mg tofacitinib twice daily.

Notes on this clone: Its antigen is unknown.

Sequencing relied on a cDNA template that was reverse transcribed from extracted RNA. Assay: immunoSEQ multiplex PCR; the TCRdb copy retains only in-frame clones and omits some. The sample shows roughly 140,000 clones, 40% to 55% of them seen only once. Study-wide results and limits: Scalp sequencing also captures normal skin's resident alphabeta T cells. TCRs were shared less clearly across patients than in mice, possibly for HLA-related reasons. Across lesional scalp, and particularly alopecia totalis/universalis, clonality surpassed that of normal scalp.

V lost 3 bases to trimming and J lost 6 bases, with 8 bases between them. Germline V gives CDR1 MNHEY, CDR2 SVGAGI. This CDR3 comprises 12 residues. The chain recombines TRBV6-5 with TRBJ1-1, with D perhaps TRBD1 (5 bases). Sequencing was performed on CD4+ T cells sorted from blood, taken at week 0. The receptor was isolated from a human donor with alopecia areata. The DNA for the CDR3 is TGTGCCAGCAGTTATAGGGGCGCTGAAGCTTTCTTT. Protein product: CASSYRGAEAFF.